The 5 T cell receptor beta chains in this list originate from one sample, sequenced in a study of blood T cells in healthy people across ages. A second roughly 6 to 12 cycle PCR used barcoded and J-beta primers. Using its own MiXCR run on the 5' RACE reads, TCRdb lists one record per CDR3 protein. The sample yields about 760,000 distinct CDR3 sequences, about 56% seen once. Sequenced material: blood. These receptors all stem from a man aged 35 to 55 in good health.

The CDR3 DNA reads TGTGCCAGTAGGACGGAGACTAGCGGGGTTATAGGAGGTGAGCAGTTCTTC. Residues: CASRTETSGVIGGEQFF. The chain is built from TRBV19 and TRBJ2-1, with 11 nucleotides matching TRBD2. CDR1 is LNHDA and CDR2 is SQIVND in the germline V gene (reference sequence). The CDR3 consists of 17 residues. V dropped 6 bases and J dropped 9; count of bases not matched to a gene: 16.

This clonotype has just a few counts. The gene calls are TRBV6-6 and TRBJ2-5, with D tentatively TRBD1 (6 bases). CDR1 and CDR2 from the germline V gene are MNHNY and SVGAGI (reference sequence). V lost 4 bases to trimming and J lost 5 bases, with 17 bases between them. This CDR3 is 15 amino acids long. The CDR3 DNA sequence: TGTGCCAGCAGTTTGGATCGGGACAAGCACGAGACCCAGTACTTC. Protein sequence: CASSLDRDKHETQYF.

The chain is built from TRBV7-3 and TRBJ2-1, with D possibly being TRBD1 (6 bases). The V gene's germline CDR1 is SGHTA and CDR2 FQGTGA. The ends were cut back, 5 bases at V and 3 bases at J, with 14 bases in the middle. This CDR3 has 15 residues. The CDR3 region is CASSPPGASYNEQFF. CDR3 bases: TGTGCCAGCAGCCCGCCAGGGGCCAGCTACAATGAGCAGTTCTTC.

The rearrangement joins TRBV20-1 to TRBJ1-6; maybe TRBD1 (5 bases). The CDR3 extends over 16 amino acids. Germline values: CDR1 DFQATT, CDR2 SNEGSKA (reference sequence). The V end was cut by 0 bases, the J end by 0 bases, with 9 bases between. CDR3 sequence (DNA): TGCAGTGCTAGAGACAAGGGGAGCTCCTATAATTCACCCCTCCACTTT. Translating gives CSARDKGSSYNSPLHF.

V is TRBV7-8 and J is TRBJ2-1; D is perhaps TRBD2 (6 bases). Judging by the DNA end, TRBJ2-7 fits better; the J call may be wrong. This CDR3 has 16 amino acids. Per the germline V gene, CDR1 is SGHVS and CDR2 is FQNEAQ. The CDR3 sequence is CASSLDVGSSYNEQYF. The CDR3, as DNA: TGTGCCAGCAGCTTAGATGTCGGGAGCTCCTACAATGAGCAGTACTTC.